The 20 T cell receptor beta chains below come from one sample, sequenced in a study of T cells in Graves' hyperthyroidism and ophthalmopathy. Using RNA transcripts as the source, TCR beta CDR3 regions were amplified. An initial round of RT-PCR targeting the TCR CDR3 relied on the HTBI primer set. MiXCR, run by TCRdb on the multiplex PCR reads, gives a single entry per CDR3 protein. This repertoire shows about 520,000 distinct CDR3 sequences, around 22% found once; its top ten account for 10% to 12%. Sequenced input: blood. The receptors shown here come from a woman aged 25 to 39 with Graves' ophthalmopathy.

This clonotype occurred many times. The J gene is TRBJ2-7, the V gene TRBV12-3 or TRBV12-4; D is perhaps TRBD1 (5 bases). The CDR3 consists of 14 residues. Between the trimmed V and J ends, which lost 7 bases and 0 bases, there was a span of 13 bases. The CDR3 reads CASISAGRSYEQYF. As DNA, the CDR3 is TGTGCCAGCATCTCCGCAGGGCGCTCCTACGAGCAGTACTTC.

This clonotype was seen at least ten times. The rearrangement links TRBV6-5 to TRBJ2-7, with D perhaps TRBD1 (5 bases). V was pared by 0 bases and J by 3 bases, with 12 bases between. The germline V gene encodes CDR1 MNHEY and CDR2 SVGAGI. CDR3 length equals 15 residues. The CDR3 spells CASSYSAQGGYEQYF. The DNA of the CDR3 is TGTGCCAGCAGTTACTCGGCCCAGGGTGGCTACGAGCAGTACTTC.

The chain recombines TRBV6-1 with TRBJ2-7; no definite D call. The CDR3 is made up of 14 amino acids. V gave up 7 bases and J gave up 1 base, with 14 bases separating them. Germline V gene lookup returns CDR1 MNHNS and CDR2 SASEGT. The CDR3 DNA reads TGTGCCAGCATCCCGGGTCCCTCTTCCTACGAGCAGTACTTC. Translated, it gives CASIPGPSSYEQYF.

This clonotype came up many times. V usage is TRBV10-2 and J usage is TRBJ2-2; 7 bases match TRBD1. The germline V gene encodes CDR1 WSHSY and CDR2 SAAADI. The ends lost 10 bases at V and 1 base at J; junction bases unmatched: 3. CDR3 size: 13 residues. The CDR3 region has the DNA TGCGCCACAGGGACAGTGAACACCGGGGAGCTGTTTTTT. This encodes CATGTVNTGELFF.

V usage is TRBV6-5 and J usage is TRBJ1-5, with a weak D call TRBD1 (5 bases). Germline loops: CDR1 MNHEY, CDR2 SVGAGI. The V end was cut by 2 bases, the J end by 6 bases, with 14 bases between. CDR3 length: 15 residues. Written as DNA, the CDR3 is TGTGCCAGCAGTTACACGGGGGGTAGTATTCAGCCCCAGCATTTT. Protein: CASSYTGGSIQPQHF.

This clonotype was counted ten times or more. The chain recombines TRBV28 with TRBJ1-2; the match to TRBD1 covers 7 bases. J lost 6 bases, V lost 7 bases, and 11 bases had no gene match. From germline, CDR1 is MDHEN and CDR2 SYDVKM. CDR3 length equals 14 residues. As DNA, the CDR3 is TGTGCCAGCATGCGGACAGGACGAGGGGATGGCTACACCTTC. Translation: CASMRTGRGDGYTF.

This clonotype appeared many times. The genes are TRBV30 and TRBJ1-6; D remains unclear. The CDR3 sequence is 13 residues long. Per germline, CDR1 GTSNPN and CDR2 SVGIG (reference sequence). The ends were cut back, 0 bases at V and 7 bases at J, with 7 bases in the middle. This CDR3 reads CAWSVSSNSPLHF. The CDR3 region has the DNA TGTGCCTGGAGTGTGTCATCGAATTCACCCCTCCACTTT.

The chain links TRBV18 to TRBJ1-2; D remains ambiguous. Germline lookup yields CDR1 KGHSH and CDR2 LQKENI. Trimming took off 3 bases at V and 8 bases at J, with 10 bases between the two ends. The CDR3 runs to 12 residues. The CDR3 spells CASSPQVDGYTF. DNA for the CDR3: TGTGCCAGCTCACCCCAGGTAGACGGCTACACCTTC.

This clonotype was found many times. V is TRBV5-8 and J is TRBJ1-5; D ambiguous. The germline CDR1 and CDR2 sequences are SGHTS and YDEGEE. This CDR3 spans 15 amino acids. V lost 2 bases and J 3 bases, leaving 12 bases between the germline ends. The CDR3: CASSLVGSPNQPQHF. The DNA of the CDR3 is TGTGCCAGCAGCTTAGTTGGTTCCCCCAATCAGCCCCAGCATTTT.

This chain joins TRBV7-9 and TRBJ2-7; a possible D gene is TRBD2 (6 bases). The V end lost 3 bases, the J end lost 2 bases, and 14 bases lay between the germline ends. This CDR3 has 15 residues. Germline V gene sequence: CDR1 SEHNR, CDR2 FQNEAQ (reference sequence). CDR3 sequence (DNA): TGTGCCAGCAGCTTGGACGGGGGTAGCACCTACGAGCAGTACTTC. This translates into CASSLDGGSTYEQYF.

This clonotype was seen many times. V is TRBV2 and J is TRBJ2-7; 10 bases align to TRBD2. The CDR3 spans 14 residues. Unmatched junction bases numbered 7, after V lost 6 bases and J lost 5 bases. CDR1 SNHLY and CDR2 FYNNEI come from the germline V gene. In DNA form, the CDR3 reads TGTGCCAGCAGGACCGGGACTAGCGATCACGAGCAGTACTTC. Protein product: CASRTGTSDHEQYF.

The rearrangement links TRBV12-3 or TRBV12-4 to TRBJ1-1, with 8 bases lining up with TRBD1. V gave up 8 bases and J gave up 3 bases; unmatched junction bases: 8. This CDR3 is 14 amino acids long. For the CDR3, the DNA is TGTGCCAGCGCAAACAGGGGGAGGGACACTGAAGCTTTCTTT. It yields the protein CASANRGRDTEAFF.

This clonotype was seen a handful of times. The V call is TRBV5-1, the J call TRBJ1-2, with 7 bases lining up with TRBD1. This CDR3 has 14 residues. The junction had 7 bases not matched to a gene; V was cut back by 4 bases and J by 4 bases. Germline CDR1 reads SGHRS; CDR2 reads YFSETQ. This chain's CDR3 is CASSTTGEGYGYTF. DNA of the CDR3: TGCGCCAGCAGCACAACAGGGGAGGGCTATGGCTACACCTTC.

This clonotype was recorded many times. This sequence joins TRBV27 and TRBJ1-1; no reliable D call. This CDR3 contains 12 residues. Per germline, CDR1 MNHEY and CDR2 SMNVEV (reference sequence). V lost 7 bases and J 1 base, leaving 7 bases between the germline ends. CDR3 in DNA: TGTGCCAGCAAGCAGGCGAACACTGAAGCTTTCTTT. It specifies CASKQANTEAFF.

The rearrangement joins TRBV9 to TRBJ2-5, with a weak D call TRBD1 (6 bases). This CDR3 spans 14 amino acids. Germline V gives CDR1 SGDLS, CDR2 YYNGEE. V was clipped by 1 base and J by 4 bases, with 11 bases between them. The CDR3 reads CASSVIGGVETQYF. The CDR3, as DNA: TGTGCCAGCAGCGTAATAGGGGGAGTAGAGACCCAGTACTTC.

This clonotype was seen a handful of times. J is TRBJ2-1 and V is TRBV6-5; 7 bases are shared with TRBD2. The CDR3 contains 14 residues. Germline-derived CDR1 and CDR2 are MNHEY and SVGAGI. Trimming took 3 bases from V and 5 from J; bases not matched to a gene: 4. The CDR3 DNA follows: TGTGCCAGCAGTTATGGGGGGGAGAACAATGAGCAGTTCTTC. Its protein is CASSYGGENNEQFF.

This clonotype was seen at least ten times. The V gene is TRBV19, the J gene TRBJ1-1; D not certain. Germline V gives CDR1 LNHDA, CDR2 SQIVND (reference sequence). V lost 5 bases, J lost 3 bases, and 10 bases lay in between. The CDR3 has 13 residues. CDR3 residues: CASSAEEYTEAFF. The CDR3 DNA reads TGTGCCAGTAGTGCGGAGGAGTACACTGAAGCTTTCTTT.

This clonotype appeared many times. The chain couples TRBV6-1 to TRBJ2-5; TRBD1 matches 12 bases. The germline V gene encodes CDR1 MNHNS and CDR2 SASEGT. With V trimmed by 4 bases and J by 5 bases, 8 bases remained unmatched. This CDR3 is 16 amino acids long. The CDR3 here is CASSGEGDRGLETQYF. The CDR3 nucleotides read TGTGCCAGCAGTGGCGAAGGGGACAGGGGGCTTGAGACCCAGTACTTC.

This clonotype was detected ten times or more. Here the CDR3 reads CASSEFWGPNQPQHF. CDR3 sequence (DNA): TGTGCCAGCAGTGAATTCTGGGGGCCCAATCAGCCCCAGCATTTT. The V call is TRBV6-1, the J call TRBJ1-5; possibly TRBD1 for D (6 bases). The CDR3 consists of 15 residues. The germline gives CDR1 MNHNS, CDR2 SASEGT. V shed 2 bases and J shed 3 bases, with 11 bases lying between them.

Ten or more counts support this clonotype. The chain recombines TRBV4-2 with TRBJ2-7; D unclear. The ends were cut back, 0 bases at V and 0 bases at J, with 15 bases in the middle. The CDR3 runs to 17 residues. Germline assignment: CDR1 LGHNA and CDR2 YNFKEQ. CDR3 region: CASSQDHVRWSSYEQYF. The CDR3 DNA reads TGTGCCAGCAGCCAAGATCATGTTAGGTGGAGCTCCTACGAGCAGTACTTC.